This section outlines one T cell receptor beta chain sequence together with its context. The antigen is unknown. Per the germline V gene, CDR1 is SQVTM and CDR2 is ANQGSEA. The CDR3 contains 16 residues. The ends were cut back, 6 bases at V and 5 bases at J, with 26 bases in the middle. The entry originates in a study of TIL therapy for anti-PD-1-resistant metastatic lung cancer. As for the study in general: Median patient age was approximately 59, ranging roughly 35-75 years. Tumors carried a median 1.5 non-synonymous mutations per megabase.

Time point of the sample: pre-treatment sample, taken before nivolumab and TIL therapy. Most excised metastases sampled were pleural nodules or supraclavicular lymph nodes. General study results and limits: TIL cultures after expansion showed higher clonality and lower diversity than baseline tumor (median about 6% vs 30%).

The immunoSEQ assay was v3. The protocol was immunoSEQ multiplex PCR, while the TCRdb copy is restricted to in-frame clones and leaves out a portion. The sample lists approximately 12,000 clones; around 58% were seen once. The clonotype was recovered from a person between 30 and 79 years old with non-small cell lung cancer. This chain joins TRBV29-1 and TRBJ2-7; D call uncertain. Material: tumor tissue, obtained at baseline. In nucleotides, the CDR3 is TGCAGCGTAGGACCCGCACCATATATTTTTATCCACGAGCAGTACTTC. This gives the protein CSVGPAPYIFIHEQYF.